The rows below give T cell receptor beta chains drawn from one sample of a study of cytomegalovirus exposure and HLA in healthy donors. The repertoire was sequenced with immunoSEQ multiplex PCR; TCRdb's copy has only in-frame clones and lacks some. The table lists approximately 150,000 clones, around a tenth of them singletons. Sequenced input: PBMCs. Receptor source: a male donor in good health and CMV-seronegative. CDR3s include the opening cysteine and the closing phenylalanine or tryptophan. D genes are given only for firm matches. The listing skips clone size in some rows; elsewhere it reads once, few, many or a size class.

d_call: .
j_call: TRBJ2-3
clone_size: .
v_call: TRBV11-2
cdr3_nt: TGTGCCAGCAGCTTAGATCGGGGTCGGGCAGATACGCAGTATTTT
cdr3_aa: CASSLDRGRADTQYF

d_call: .
j_call: TRBJ1-2
clone_size: few
v_call: TRBV2
cdr3_nt: TGTGCCAGCAGTGAGGGGGGCTATGGCTACACCTTC
cdr3_aa: CASSEGGYGYTF

d_call: TRBD1
j_call: TRBJ1-2
clone_size: .
v_call: TRBV5-1
cdr3_nt: TGCGCCAGCAGCTTGGACCGGGACAGGGGCAATGGCTACACCTTC
cdr3_aa: CASSLDRDRGNGYTF

d_call: .
j_call: TRBJ2-7
clone_size: few
v_call: TRBV7-2
cdr3_nt: TGTGCCAGCAGACGTGTGGGGGGTCCGTACGAGCAGTACTTC
cdr3_aa: CASRRVGGPYEQYF

d_call: TRBD1
j_call: TRBJ2-7
clone_size: .
v_call: TRBV28
cdr3_nt: TGTGCCAGCAGTTCAGCGGGACAGGGGAACTACGAGCAGTACTTC
cdr3_aa: CASSSAGQGNYEQYF

d_call: TRBD1
j_call: TRBJ1-2
clone_size: few
v_call: TRBV7-3
cdr3_nt: TGTGCCAGCAGCACTTCCAGGACAGGGGGCTACACCTTC
cdr3_aa: CASSTSRTGGYTF

d_call: .
j_call: TRBJ2-7
clone_size: few
v_call: TRBV5-1
cdr3_nt: TGCGCCAGCAGCTTAGGAGCATCCTACGAGCAGTACTTC
cdr3_aa: CASSLGASYEQYF

d_call: .
j_call: TRBJ1-1
clone_size: few
v_call: TRBV21-1
cdr3_nt: TGTGCCAGCAGCAAAGTCCCAGGGAGGAGCACTGAAGCTTTCTTT
cdr3_aa: CASSKVPGRSTEAFF

d_call: .
j_call: TRBJ2-1
clone_size: .
v_call: TRBV29-1
cdr3_nt: TGCAGCGTTGGGAGACAGGAGCAGTTCTTC
cdr3_aa: CSVGRQEQFF

d_call: .
j_call: TRBJ2-5
clone_size: few
v_call: TRBV5-1
cdr3_nt: TGCGCCAGCAGCTTCAAAGAGACCCAGTACTTC
cdr3_aa: CASSFKETQYF

d_call: TRBD1
j_call: TRBJ1-5
clone_size: .
v_call: TRBV28
cdr3_nt: TGTGCCAGCAGTTTTAACAGGGGGCAGCAGCCCCAGCATTTT
cdr3_aa: CASSFNRGQQPQHF

d_call: TRBD1
j_call: TRBJ1-6
clone_size: .
v_call: TRBV2
cdr3_nt: TGTGCCAGCAGGGGGGACAGGGCAGATTGGTCCTATAATTCACCCCTCCACTTT
cdr3_aa: CASRGDRADWSYNSPLHF

d_call: .
j_call: TRBJ2-7
clone_size: .
v_call: TRBV4-3
cdr3_nt: TGCGCCAGCAGCCAAGTCAGGGGCTACGAGCAGTACTTC
cdr3_aa: CASSQVRGYEQYF

d_call: TRBD1
j_call: TRBJ2-5
clone_size: few
v_call: TRBV5-1
cdr3_nt: TGCGCCAGCAGCTTTACCGGGACAGTAGAGACCCAGTACTTC
cdr3_aa: CASSFTGTVETQYF

d_call: .
j_call: TRBJ1-1
clone_size: few
v_call: TRBV19
cdr3_nt: TGTGCCAGTAGTACAGAGAACAGCCTGAACACTGAAGCTTTCTTT
cdr3_aa: CASSTENSLNTEAFF

d_call: TRBD1
j_call: TRBJ1-1
clone_size: few
v_call: TRBV9
cdr3_nt: TGTGCCAGCAGCCTACTGGGACAGCAGAACACTGAAGCTTTCTTT
cdr3_aa: CASSLLGQQNTEAFF

d_call: .
j_call: TRBJ1-6
clone_size: .
v_call: TRBV2
cdr3_nt: TGTGCCAAGACCACAGGGAGCCCCTATAATTCACCCCTCCACTTT
cdr3_aa: CAKTTGSPYNSPLHF

d_call: .
j_call: TRBJ2-3
clone_size: .
v_call: TRBV10-3
cdr3_nt: TGTGCCATCAGTCCCGGACAACCCCGCACAGATACGCAGTATTTT
cdr3_aa: CAISPGQPRTDTQYF

d_call: TRBD1
j_call: TRBJ1-5
clone_size: .
v_call: TRBV7-9
cdr3_nt: TGTGCCAGCAGCCTCGGGACAGTTACCCATCAGCCCCAGCATTTT
cdr3_aa: CASSLGTVTHQPQHF

d_call: TRBD1
j_call: TRBJ2-3
clone_size: few
v_call: TRBV7-3
cdr3_nt: TGTGCCAGCAGGCCAACAGGGGGCGCGACAGATACGCAGTATTTT
cdr3_aa: CASRPTGGATDTQYF

d_call: .
j_call: TRBJ2-7
clone_size: few
v_call: TRBV11-2
cdr3_nt: TGTGCCAGCAGCTTAGTGGCATCGGGATACGAGCAGTACTTC
cdr3_aa: CASSLVASGYEQYF

d_call: .
j_call: TRBJ2-7
clone_size: few
v_call: TRBV28
cdr3_nt: TGTGCCAGCAGGTACCGTAGCTCCTACGAGCAGTACTTC
cdr3_aa: CASRYRSSYEQYF

d_call: .
j_call: TRBJ2-1
clone_size: .
v_call: TRBV30
cdr3_nt: TGTGCCTGGAGGTCAAAGCGGGTTACTCGGGACAATGAGCAGTTCTTC
cdr3_aa: CAWRSKRVTRDNEQFF

d_call: TRBD1
j_call: TRBJ2-7
clone_size: few
v_call: TRBV11-2
cdr3_nt: TGTGCCAGCAGCTTCCCCCGAGACAGGGCGAACTACGAGCAGTACTTC
cdr3_aa: CASSFPRDRANYEQYF

d_call: TRBD2
j_call: TRBJ2-7
clone_size: few
v_call: TRBV27
cdr3_nt: TGTGCCAGCAGTTTATCGACTTCGGGAGGGCCTAGGGAGCAGTACTTC
cdr3_aa: CASSLSTSGGPREQYF

d_call: .
j_call: TRBJ1-1
clone_size: few
v_call: TRBV4-1
cdr3_nt: TGCGCCAGCAGCCAAGGGGGGGGTAGGGGGAACACTGAAGCCTTCTTT
cdr3_aa: CASSQGGGRGNTEAFF

d_call: .
j_call: TRBJ1-5
clone_size: .
v_call: TRBV2
cdr3_nt: TGTGCCAGCAGGGTAGGGGGGGTTAGCAATCAGCCCCAGCATTTT
cdr3_aa: CASRVGGVSNQPQHF

d_call: .
j_call: TRBJ2-3
clone_size: .
v_call: TRBV18
cdr3_nt: TGTGCCAGCTCACCTAGCACTAGCCCAGATACGCAGTATTTT
cdr3_aa: CASSPSTSPDTQYF

d_call: .
j_call: TRBJ2-3
clone_size: few
v_call: TRBV14
cdr3_nt: TGTGCCAGCAGCCCCATAGGCGGGAGCACAGATACGCAGTATTTT
cdr3_aa: CASSPIGGSTDTQYF

d_call: .
j_call: TRBJ1-1
clone_size: .
v_call: TRBV30
cdr3_nt: TGTGCCTGGAGTGTACAGACCGGGAACACTGAAGCTTTCTTT
cdr3_aa: CAWSVQTGNTEAFF

d_call: TRBD1
j_call: TRBJ2-2
clone_size: .
v_call: TRBV28
cdr3_nt: TGTGCCAGCAGCCGTGACAGGGGGATACTGTTTTTT
cdr3_aa: CASSRDRGILFF